Following are 21 T cell receptor beta chains from one sample sequenced in a study of graft-versus-host responses after intestinal transplantation. Their antigens are not known. Repertoires were generated with immunoSEQ multiplex PCR, while TCRdb's copy carries only in-frame clones and drops some. This sample carries about 130,000 clones, approximately 90% of them seen once, and the ten largest clones take around 0.15%. Material: unstimulated CD4+ T cells sorted from spleen or lymph node cells, obtained before intestinal transplant. The source is a human donor who received an intestinal transplant.

The genes are TRBV7-9 and TRBJ1-1; 9 bases line up with TRBD1. Per germline, CDR1 SEHNR and CDR2 FQNEAQ (reference sequence). The CDR3 contains 14 residues. V lost 6 bases and J lost 1; bases outside the gene matches: 3. This CDR3 is CASSLQGANTEAFF. The DNA for the CDR3 is TGTGCCAGCAGTTTACAGGGGGCGAACACTGAAGCTTTCTTT.

The chain recombines TRBV7-9 with TRBJ1-1, with 7 bases that match TRBD1. Germline V gene lookup returns CDR1 SEHNR and CDR2 FQNEAQ (reference sequence). Losses at the gene ends were 6 bases for V and 3 bases for J; bases not matched to a gene: 4. The CDR3 is 13 amino acids. CDR3 sequence (DNA): TGTGCCAGCAGAACTCAGGGGGACACTGAAGCTTTCTTT. This encodes CASRTQGDTEAFF.

The CDR3 region has the DNA TGTGCCAGCAGTTTGCGGAGCAGGGCCGCCGGCGATACGCAGTATTTT. It yields the protein CASSLRSRAAGDTQYF. The V call is TRBV27, the J call TRBJ2-3; tentatively, D is TRBD1 (5 bases). The CDR3 is 16 residues long. V lost 3 bases and J 6 bases, leaving 19 bases between the germline ends. Germline CDR1 MNHEY, CDR2 SMNVEV (reference sequence).

This rearrangement joins TRBV5-1 to TRBJ2-7, with D possibly being TRBD1 or TRBD2 (5 bases each). Between the trimmed V and J ends, which lost 4 bases and 5 bases, there was a span of 16 bases. This CDR3 region has 14 residues. Germline V gene sequence: CDR1 SGHRS, CDR2 YFSETQ. The CDR3 sequence: CASSPRDRADEQYF. The DNA for the CDR3 is TGCGCCAGCAGCCCCCGGGACCGCGCCGACGAGCAGTACTTC.

V is TRBV4-1 and J is TRBJ1-6; a possible D gene is TRBD1 (5 bases). The CDR3 totals 15 residues. V lost 0 bases and J 10 bases, leaving 13 bases between the germline ends. The germline V gene encodes CDR1 MGHRA and CDR2 YSYEKL. The CDR3 bases are TGCGCCAGCAGCCAAGATCTTGGGAAGGGGTCACCCCTCCACTTT. Translating gives CASSQDLGKGSPLHF.

The chain recombines TRBV6-5 with TRBJ1-5, with D tentatively TRBD1 (5 bases). This CDR3 contains 13 residues. The germline V and J ends were trimmed by 9 bases and 3 bases, with 12 bases remaining between them. Germline V lookup: CDR1 MNHEY, CDR2 SVGAGI. The DNA of the CDR3 is TGTGCCAGTGGGGCGGGAATCAATCAGCCCCAGCATTTT. Its protein product is CASGAGINQPQHF.

This CDR3 is CASSLGGKETQYF. As DNA, the CDR3 is TGTGCCAGCAGCTTAGGGGGAAAAGAGACCCAGTACTTC. The V gene is TRBV11-3, the J gene TRBJ2-5; D is unresolved. The germline gives CDR1 SGHNT, CDR2 YENEEA. V was pared by 1 base and J by 3 bases, with 6 bases between. This CDR3 spans 13 amino acids.

V usage is TRBV10-3 and J usage is TRBJ1-2, with D perhaps TRBD1 (6 bases). The CDR3 contains 12 residues. The germline V and J ends were trimmed by 10 bases and 3 bases, with 12 bases remaining between them. Germline CDR1 and CDR2: ENHRY and SYGVKD. CDR3 sequence (DNA): TGTGCCACCACAGGGCGGGACTATGGCTACACCTTC. Residues: CATTGRDYGYTF.

In its sample, this clone was seen a few times. The chain couples TRBV10-3 to TRBJ1-1; no clear D. The ends were cut back, 4 bases at V and 1 base at J, with 7 bases in the middle. The CDR3 runs 13 residues. The germline CDR1 and CDR2 sequences are ENHRY and SYGVKD. The CDR3 region has the DNA TGTGCCATCAGTGGAGTGGGGAACACTGAAGCTTTCTTT. As protein: CAISGVGNTEAFF.

The chain employs TRBV7-3 and TRBJ2-7, with D perhaps being TRBD1 or TRBD2 (5 bases each). V was pared by 4 bases and J by 0 bases, with 13 bases between. Germline-derived CDR1 and CDR2 are SGHTA and FQGTGA. This CDR3 comprises 15 residues. CDR3 residues: CASSSSGGGSYEQYF. As DNA, the CDR3 is TGTGCCAGCAGCTCGAGTGGGGGTGGCTCCTACGAGCAGTACTTC.

This clone has a single count. The gene calls are TRBV29-1 and TRBJ1-2, with TRBD1 as a possible D gene (6 bases). Between the trimmed V and J ends, which lost 4 bases and 8 bases, there was a span of 14 bases. CDR3 length: 12 residues. Germline values: CDR1 SQVTM, CDR2 ANQGSEA. CDR3 loop: CSVVGGAGGYTF. Here the CDR3 DNA reads TGCAGCGTTGTCGGGGGGGCTGGAGGCTACACCTTC.

The V gene is TRBV19, the J gene TRBJ2-2, with D perhaps TRBD2 (5 bases). This CDR3 has 16 amino acids. The germline CDR1 and CDR2 sequences are LNHDA and SQIVND (reference sequence). Trimming took 3 bases from V and 4 from J, leaving 15 bases between them. CDR3 protein: CASSISGKAVTGELFF. For the CDR3, the DNA is TGTGCCAGTAGTATTTCCGGGAAAGCGGTCACCGGGGAGCTGTTTTTT.

The chain recombines TRBV7-8 with TRBJ2-5; TRBD1 aligns across 10 bases. The J call is in doubt because the DNA end fits TRBJ2-7 better. The CDR3 contains 16 residues. Germline V CDR1 and CDR2: SGHVS, FQNEAQ. The CDR3 here is CASSSPRTGGSYEQYF. The CDR3, as DNA: TGTGCCAGCAGCTCCCCAAGGACAGGGGGTTCCTACGAGCAGTACTTC.

This clone has just one count. The chain joins TRBV30 to TRBJ1-6; D ambiguous. The CDR3 covers 16 residues. Germline values: CDR1 GTSNPN, CDR2 SVGIG (reference sequence). Trimming removed 1 base from V and 1 base from J, with 11 bases in between. CDR3 in DNA: TGTGCCTGGAGTGCCCTTGGGCGGTCCTATAATTCACCCCTCCACTTT. Its translation: CAWSALGRSYNSPLHF.

This clone was counted once. The genes are TRBV6-6 and TRBJ2-7; 7 bases map to TRBD2. This CDR3 is built from 16 residues. Germline CDR1 and CDR2: MNHNY and SVGAGI (reference sequence). V trimming: 9 bases; J trimming: 2 bases; junction bases outside the gene matches: 16. The CDR3 region has the DNA TGTGCCAGGGGGGGGGACGAGTGGGATCAACCCTACGAGCAGTACTTC. Its protein product is CARGGDEWDQPYEQYF.

Only one count was recorded for this clone. V and J are TRBV5-1 and TRBJ2-1, with 12 nucleotides matching TRBD2. This CDR3 has 15 residues. V lost 7 bases and J lost 4; bases outside the gene matches: 6. Germline assignment: CDR1 SGHRS and CDR2 YFSETQ. Here the CDR3 reads CASSTSGGYYNEQFF. The CDR3 nucleotides are TGCGCCAGCTCCACTAGCGGGGGGTATTACAATGAGCAGTTCTTC.

The chain joins TRBV6-1 to TRBJ1-2, with D possibly matching TRBD1 (5 bases). Germline CDR1 is MNHNS and CDR2 is SASEGT. The CDR3 runs to 14 residues. Deletions cut 10 bases from V and 4 bases from J, with 19 bases between. This chain's CDR3 is CATQDSPAPYGYTF. The CDR3 DNA reads TGTGCCACCCAAGACAGCCCGGCCCCCTATGGCTACACCTTC.

J is TRBJ2-1 and V is TRBV10-1, with D possibly called TRBD1 or TRBD2 (5 bases each). The V gene's germline CDR1 is WNHNN and CDR2 SYGVQD (reference sequence). The CDR3 has 14 amino acids. Trimming took off 0 bases at V and 7 bases at J, with 10 bases between the two ends. The CDR3 DNA is TGCGCCAGCAGTGAGTCTGGGGGAAGGAATGAGCAGTTCTTC. Its protein is CASSESGGRNEQFF.

The rearrangement uses TRBV5-3 and TRBJ2-7, with 8 bases fitting TRBD1. TRBV5-3 is filed as an ORF, its function uncertain. The CDR3 covers 19 residues. V lost 1 base to trimming and J lost 3 bases; unmatched junction nucleotides: 18. This CDR3 is CARSLSRSWGTGLFYEQYF. The CDR3 DNA reads TGTGCCAGAAGCTTGAGTCGAAGTTGGGGGACAGGCCTGTTCTACGAGCAGTACTTC.

The sample holds one count of this clone. V gene TRBV6-6 combines with J gene TRBJ2-5, with 11 bases that match TRBD1. V shed 6 bases and J 3 bases; nucleotides not matched to a gene: 3. The length of the CDR3 is 14 residues. From germline, CDR1 is MNHNY and CDR2 SVGAGI (reference sequence). The CDR3, as DNA: TGTGCCAGCAGCCGGGACAGGGGGAAAGAGACCCAGTACTTC. Translating gives CASSRDRGKETQYF.

The chain links TRBV18 to TRBJ2-3; 8 bases agree with TRBD2. Germline loops: CDR1 KGHSH, CDR2 LQKENI. This CDR3 comprises 18 residues. The ends lost 5 bases at V and 0 bases at J; junction bases unmatched: 13. DNA of the CDR3: TGTGCCAGCTCAGCGGGAGGCTGGGGAGGCCCTAGCACAGATACGCAGTATTTT. Amino acids: CASSAGGWGGPSTDTQYF.